Below are 21 T cell receptor beta chains sequenced from a single sample in a study of blood T cell repertoires in COVID-19. Profiling relied on immunoSEQ multiplex PCR, and the TCRdb table lists in-frame clones only, not all of them. The sample consists of a few hundred thousand clones, roughly four fifths of them appearing once. The sequenced sample consisted of PBMCs or T cells enriched from blood (not recorded which). The receptor source for this set is a woman between 45 and 60 years old who had recovered from COVID-19.

This chain uses TRBV4-1 with TRBJ1-5; TRBD1 agrees at 8 bases. The CDR3 spans 20 residues. Germline V lookup: CDR1 MGHRA, CDR2 YSYEKL. V dropped 2 bases and J dropped 2; count of bases not matched to a gene: 17. CDR3 sequence reads: CASSQRVRTGTGGGNQPQHF. CDR3 nucleotides: TGCGCCAGCAGCCAAAGGGTCAGGACAGGGACGGGAGGTGGCAATCAGCCCCAGCATTTT.

The chain is built from TRBV6-4 and TRBJ1-2, with D hard to call. V was cut by 0 bases and J by 3 bases, with 2 bases left in between. Germline CDR1 is MRHNA and CDR2 is SNTAGT. This CDR3 is built from 12 residues. The DNA for the CDR3 is TGTGCCAGCAGTGACTCCGACTATGGCTACACCTTC. Residues: CASSDSDYGYTF.

V gene TRBV5-5 combines with J gene TRBJ1-2; D gene unclear. Trimming shortened V by 0 bases and J by 4 bases, and 7 bases separated the two germline ends. CDR1 is SGHKS, CDR2 YYEKEE, per germline (reference sequence). The CDR3 runs 13 residues. The CDR3 reads CASSLAAGYGYTF. CDR3 in DNA: TGTGCCAGCAGCTTGGCGGCAGGCTATGGCTACACCTTC.

The genes are TRBV5-6 and TRBJ1-2; the D gene is possibly TRBD1 (5 bases). Deletions cut 0 bases from V and 4 bases from J, with 7 bases between. This CDR3 has 13 residues. Germline CDR1 reads SGHDT; CDR2 reads YYEEEE. CDR3 coding DNA: TGTGCCAGCAGCTTGGCCGACAGCTATGGCTACACCTTC. It yields the protein CASSLADSYGYTF. The complete variable domain, with remaining parts taken from reference TRBV5-6 and TRBJ1-2, reads DAGVTQSPTHLIKTRGQQVTLRCSPKSGHDTVSWYQQALGQGPQFIFQYYEEEERQRGNFPDRFSGHQFPNYSSELNVNALLLGDSALYLCASSLADSYGYTFGSGTRLTVV.

The rearrangement uses TRBV15 and TRBJ1-1, with D perhaps matching TRBD1 (5 bases). The CDR3 is 15 amino acids. CDR1 LNHNV and CDR2 YYDKDF come from the germline V gene (reference sequence). With 0 bases removed from V and 4 bases from J, the gap between germline ends came to 12 bases. Here the CDR3 reads CATSRDGRAGTEAFF. The DNA of the CDR3 is TGTGCCACCAGCAGAGACGGCAGGGCCGGCACTGAAGCTTTCTTT.

The chain couples TRBV7-8 to TRBJ2-7; the match to TRBD1 covers 7 bases. V was pared by 3 bases and J by 0 bases, with 8 bases of the junction left unmatched. From germline, CDR1 is SGHVS and CDR2 FQNEAQ. The CDR3 loop spans 16 amino acids. The CDR3 protein is CASSLGPGQSSYEQYF. The DNA for the CDR3 is TGTGCCAGCAGCTTGGGACCGGGACAGAGCTCCTACGAGCAGTACTTC.

CDR3 sequence (DNA): TGTGCCAGCAGCCCGGGGGCCCTCCGGGGGGACGAGCAGTACTTC. It is translated as CASSPGALRGDEQYF. This sequence joins TRBV5-8 and TRBJ2-7; D may be TRBD2 (7 bases). With 4 bases removed from V and 5 bases from J, the gap between germline ends came to 19 bases. Germline V gene lookup returns CDR1 SGHTS and CDR2 YDEGEE. CDR3 length: 15 amino acids.

This clone was counted between two and nine times. The CDR3: CASSLDYSYNEQFF. CDR3 DNA: TGTGCCAGCAGCTTAGACTACTCCTACAATGAGCAGTTCTTC. The gene calls are TRBV7-2 and TRBJ2-1; D remains ambiguous. The germline V and J ends were trimmed by 1 base and 0 bases, with 4 bases remaining between them. This CDR3 spans 14 amino acids. Germline CDR1 SGHTA, CDR2 FQGNSA.

The gene calls are TRBV7-2 and TRBJ2-1; 12 positions match TRBD2. After removal of 3 bases from V and 8 bases from J, the junction contained 11 bases not matched to a gene. The CDR3 has 17 residues. Per the germline V gene, CDR1 is SGHTA and CDR2 is FQGNSA. The CDR3 loop is CASSFLAASGGADEQFF. The CDR3 nucleotides are TGTGCCAGCAGCTTTCTAGCGGCTAGCGGGGGGGCCGATGAGCAGTTCTTC.

The gene calls are TRBV5-6 and TRBJ1-2; D is perhaps TRBD1 (5 bases). From germline, CDR1 is SGHDT and CDR2 YYEEEE. The CDR3 contains 14 residues. Trimming took off 5 bases at V and 6 bases at J, with 17 bases between the two ends. The CDR3 DNA reads as TGTGCCAGCAGACAGGTAAAGGAGATGAATGGCTACACCTTC. Translation: CASRQVKEMNGYTF. The complete variable domain, with remaining parts taken from reference TRBV5-6 and TRBJ1-2, reads DAGVTQSPTHLIKTRGQQVTLRCSPKSGHDTVSWYQQALGQGPQFIFQYYEEEERQRGNFPDRFSGHQFPNYSSELNVNALLLGDSALYLCASRQVKEMNGYTFGSGTRLTVV.

The chain is built from TRBV30 and TRBJ1-1; 11 bases are a match to TRBD1. CDR1 is GTSNPN, CDR2 SVGIG, per germline (reference sequence). V was pared by 5 bases and J by 2 bases, with 7 bases of the junction left unmatched. This CDR3 contains 15 residues. CDR3 loop: CAWSMGTGGNTEAFF. The CDR3 DNA reads as TGTGCCTGGTCCATGGGGACAGGGGGTAACACTGAAGCTTTCTTT.

This clone has more than one count but fewer than ten. V and J are TRBV4-2 and TRBJ2-1; weak D call: TRBD2 (6 bases). This CDR3 is 16 amino acids long. The germline gives CDR1 LGHNA, CDR2 YNFKEQ. V was trimmed by 1 base and J by 3 bases, leaving 13 bases between them. The CDR3 loop reads CASSQVGGAVYNEQFF. The CDR3 nucleotides are TGTGCCAGCAGCCAAGTGGGCGGGGCGGTCTACAATGAGCAGTTCTTC.

This chain joins TRBV27 and TRBJ2-5, with TRBD2 identical over 7 bases. CDR1 and CDR2 from the germline V gene are MNHEY and SMNVEV (reference sequence). The CDR3 is made up of 15 amino acids. The ends lost 5 bases at V and 5 bases at J; junction bases unmatched: 11. The CDR3 region has the DNA TGTGCCAGCAGTCTCGGACCCTTTAGCGGGGAGACCCAGTACTTC. Its protein is CASSLGPFSGETQYF.

This chain links TRBV5-1 with TRBJ2-1, with D possibly being TRBD1 (7 bases). The CDR3 has 16 amino acids. Trimming left V 0 bases short and J 7 bases short, with 17 bases between. Germline assignment: CDR1 SGHRS and CDR2 YFSETQ. CDR3: CASSLGTGPGENEQFF. CDR3 sequence (DNA): TGCGCCAGCAGCTTGGGGACAGGTCCGGGGGAGAATGAGCAGTTCTTC.

The gene calls are TRBV6-5 and TRBJ1-2; D is perhaps TRBD1 (6 bases). With 7 bases removed from V and 2 bases from J, the gap between germline ends came to 8 bases. The CDR3 has 12 amino acids. CDR1 is MNHEY, CDR2 SVGAGI, per germline. This CDR3 is CASTDRNYGYTF. CDR3 coding DNA: TGTGCCAGCACAGACAGGAACTATGGCTACACCTTC.

The rearrangement uses TRBV7-3 and TRBJ2-2, with a tentative D call TRBD2 (5 bases). CDR3 length equals 17 residues. Germline CDR1 SGHTA, CDR2 FQGTGA. V lost 2 bases and J lost 7, with 20 bases in between. CDR3 amino acids: CASSLDSWAFGNGELFF. CDR3 bases: TGTGCCAGCAGCTTAGATAGCTGGGCGTTCGGGAACGGGGAGCTGTTTTTT.

The DNA of the CDR3 is TGTGCCAGCAGCCAACAGGCGGGGGGGACAGATACGCAGTATTTT. Protein: CASSQQAGGTDTQYF. This chain uses TRBV7-2 with TRBJ2-3; 9 positions agree with TRBD2. The V segment lost 5 bases and the J segment 3 bases; nucleotides outside the gene matches: 6. The germline gives CDR1 SGHTA, CDR2 FQGNSA. The CDR3 has 15 residues.

The V and J genes are TRBV11-1 and TRBJ2-7, with a weak D call TRBD1 (6 bases). Germline CDR1 reads SGHAT; CDR2 reads FQDESV (reference sequence). The CDR3 is made up of 13 amino acids. V lost 6 bases and J 2 bases, leaving 11 bases between the germline ends. The CDR3 region has the DNA TGTGCCAGCAGTCCGACAGGTCCCTACGAGCAGTACTTC. Translated, it gives CASSPTGPYEQYF.

The V call is TRBV3-1 (or the pseudogene TRBV3-2), the J call TRBJ1-4, with a possible D match to TRBD1 (5 bases). The V end was cut by 0 bases, the J end by 15 bases, with 17 bases between. Germline V gene sequence: CDR1 LGHDT, CDR2 YNNKEL (reference sequence). The CDR3 extends over 14 amino acids. CDR3: CASSQDMGPGGMFF. CDR3 coding DNA: TGTGCCAGCAGCCAAGATATGGGGCCCGGGGGAATGTTTTTT.

This clone was counted a few times. CDR3 bases: TGTGCCAGCAGCTTATGGACTAGCGGGAAAAGTCACAATGAGCAGTTCTTC. Translation gives CASSLWTSGKSHNEQFF. This chain links TRBV7-2 with TRBJ2-1; 12 positions match TRBD2. This CDR3 is 17 amino acids long. Unmatched junction bases numbered 7, after V lost 2 bases and J lost 5 bases. CDR1 and CDR2 from the germline V gene are SGHTA and FQGNSA.

This chain connects TRBV5-1 to TRBJ2-1, with 7 nucleotides matching TRBD2. The V segment lost 4 bases and the J segment 0 bases; nucleotides outside the gene matches: 10. The CDR3 spans 17 residues. Germline CDR1 reads SGHRS; CDR2 reads YFSETQ. The CDR3 DNA reads TGCGCCAGCAGCCGCGCGGGGGAACCTCTCTCCTACAATGAGCAGTTCTTC. The encoded protein is CASSRAGEPLSYNEQFF.